This entry is about one T cell receptor beta chain. The sample comes from a study of T cell changes during pregnancy in multiple sclerosis. Sequencing was performed with immunoSEQ multiplex PCR; in TCRdb, only in-frame clones are kept and a portion is missing. The sample has tens of thousands of clones; roughly 92% are singletons. Looked up from germline, CDR1 is LGHNA and CDR2 is YNFKEQ. Trimming removed 0 bases from V and 7 bases from J, with 19 bases in between. There are 16 residues in the CDR3. The clonotype originates from a female donor in good health, enrolled as a control in a pregnancy study. The sample here was peripheral blood, taken in the third trimester of pregnancy. The rearrangement joins TRBV4-2 to TRBJ2-7, with a tentative D call TRBD1 (5 bases). For the CDR3, the DNA is TGTGCCAGCAGCCAAGAAAGAAGCAGGGTAAACTGGGAGCAGTACTTC. This translates into CASSQERSRVNWEQYF.